The clone carrying this T cell receptor (beta chain) has more than one count but fewer than ten. The antigen is unknown. These data originate in a study of persistence of HIV-infected CD4 T cells. The study, taken as a whole, reports: Bulk TCR data could not be restricted to HIV-1-infected CMV-responding cells. CMV- and Gag-responding cells had lower TCRbeta richness than CD3/CD28-responding cells. Degenerate expanded CDR3beta sequences were enriched among CMV- and Gag-responding cells.

This was the immunoSEQ version 4 assay in survey mode. Profiling relied on immunoSEQ multiplex PCR, and the TCRdb table lists in-frame clones only, not all of them. In the table there are 64,000 or so clones, 70% to 75% of which are singletons. CDR3 length: 15 residues. V was shortened by 0 bases and J by 2 bases, with 5 bases between the two germline ends. CDR1 and CDR2 (germline): LGHDT, YNNKEL (reference sequence). The stimulus was an HIV-1 Gag 15-mer peptide pool, 0.95 to 1 ug/peptide/mL. Memory cells lacking CD40L and CD69 with high CD45RO were sorted. This material consisted of CD4+ T cells sorted from PBMCs after approximately 19-hour stimulation, taken from a patient who received antiretroviral therapy. This receptor was taken from an adult man with HIV who was CMV-seropositive. V and J are TRBV3-1 (or the pseudogene TRBV3-2) and TRBJ1-6, with D uncertain. The CDR3 DNA follows: TGTGCCAGCAGCCAAGAGGGGACCTATAATTCACCCCTCCACTTT. Its translation is CASSQEGTYNSPLHF.